Listed below are T cell receptor beta chains from one sample, sequenced in a study of blood T cell repertoires in COVID-19. Clones were read by immunoSEQ multiplex PCR, and TCRdb kept only the in-frame ones, dropping some. The table lists 200,000 or so clones, roughly 88% of them singletons. Material: peripheral blood. The receptor set was obtained from a woman between 40 and 50 years old who had recovered from COVID-19. The CDR3 runs from the conserved cysteine through the conserved F or W. A clone size is listed for some rows: how often the clone was seen (once, few, many), or a class if it is expanded.

clone size	CDR3 length	V gene	J gene	CDR3 protein
-	14	TRBV5-1	TRBJ1-3	CASSLESRGNTIYF
-	15	TRBV27	TRBJ1-6	CASSSGTGDRGPLHF
-	15	TRBV28	TRBJ2-7	CASSSRLAGGWDEYF
-	15	TRBV30	TRBJ1-2	CAWRQNQGFWNGYTF
many	14	TRBV27	TRBJ1-6	CASSLIGVNSPLHF
-	15	TRBV25-1	TRBJ1-3	CASSDLTGAGNTIYF
few	15	TRBV5-1	TRBJ2-5	CASSTGQGTQETQYF
-	16	TRBV6-5	TRBJ2-1	CASSYSNIVVNNEQFF
-	14	TRBV30	TRBJ2-6	CAWSGLGGANVLTF
once	17	TRBV27	TRBJ2-7	CASSIRPGGVTSREQYF
-	16	TRBV5-6	TRBJ2-1	CASSVRQGTLYNEQFF
-	15	TRBV7-3	TRBJ2-6	CASSAGGDGANVLTF
few	15	TRBV6-6	TRBJ2-4	CASSYLTGAKNIQYF
-	15	TRBV10-3	TRBJ2-1	CAIRLTSGPHNEQFF
-	14	TRBV10-1	TRBJ2-5	CASTPGSLRETQYF
-	12	TRBV19	TRBJ1-1	CASSSGYTEAFF
once	14	TRBV10-1	TRBJ1-2	CASRQTEANYGYTF
-	16	TRBV7-7	TRBJ2-5	CASSLGAGGLQETQYF
-	11	TRBV28	TRBJ2-5	CASSSEETQYF
-	13	TRBV3-1/TRBV3-2	TRBJ1-6	CASSPSLDSPLHF
-	15	TRBV4-2	TRBJ1-5	CASSQRTGGIQPQHF
-	13	TRBV10-2	TRBJ1-4	CASGQQGFEKLFF
-	14	TRBV5-1	TRBJ2-5	CASSHTSSGETQYF
-	15	TRBV6-2/TRBV6-3	TRBJ1-3	CASSDTGKAGNTIYF
-	16	TRBV6-5	TRBJ2-6	CASSYRGAAGANVLTF
few	18	TRBV30	TRBJ2-2	CAWSSSPGQAINTGELFF
-	17	TRBV6-2/TRBV6-3	TRBJ2-3	CASSYNRDRAGVSTQYF
-	22	TRBV4-2	TRBJ1-3	CASSQDRRANRASSLSGNTIYF
-	15	TRBV6-6	TRBJ2-1	CASTKGASLTDEQFF
-	14	TRBV5-1	TRBJ1-2	CASSLETGSYGYTF
-	13	TRBV30	TRBJ1-2	CAWSPQGAGGYTF
-	13	TRBV6-5	TRBJ1-2	CASSYFWDSGYTF
-	15	TRBV4-1	TRBJ1-3	CASSQEPAGGNTIYF
-	18	TRBV6-2/TRBV6-3	TRBJ2-1	CASSYDEGLAGPRNEQFF
-	12	TRBV12-3/TRBV12-4	TRBJ1-3	CAISGVGNTIYF
-	16	TRBV11-2	TRBJ2-3	CASTAGGGSRTDTQYF
-	13	TRBV30	TRBJ1-1	CAWSVRQNTEAFF
-	17	TRBV5-1	TRBJ1-2	CASSLWGTGEGDYGYTF
-	14	TRBV6-5	TRBJ2-6	CASNLNSGANVLTF
-	15	TRBV23-1	TRBJ1-3	CASSQSRNSGNTIYF
once	14	TRBV5-1	TRBJ1-1	CASSRTVMNTEAFF
-	16	TRBV2	TRBJ2-3	CASTRTSGRSTDTQYF
-	14	TRBV2	TRBJ1-5	CASSPTRPGQPQHF
-	16	TRBV7-9	TRBJ2-5	CASSYIVAGRQETQYF
-	15	TRBV6-6	TRBJ1-4	CASSYAGTGAEKLFF
-	13	TRBV29-1	TRBJ2-3	CSVDVGGGDTQYF
-	15	TRBV2	TRBJ1-1	CASSEGGQGNTEAFF
-	19	TRBV7-2	TRBJ2-7	CASSLTSGPLLGGSYEQYF
-	12	TRBV19	TRBJ1-2	CASSLPGYGYTF
-	15	TRBV25-1	TRBJ2-1	CASSEPGLAENEQFF
-	15	TRBV6-2/TRBV6-3	TRBJ2-1	CASSKRLDLGNEQFF
-	14	TRBV18	TRBJ2-7	CASSPPGGSYEQYF
once	15	TRBV7-2	TRBJ2-7	CASSLGPSANYEQYF
-	14	TRBV14	TRBJ1-2	CASSSRREYYGYTF
-	15	TRBV19	TRBJ1-5	CASSGQTFGNQPQHF